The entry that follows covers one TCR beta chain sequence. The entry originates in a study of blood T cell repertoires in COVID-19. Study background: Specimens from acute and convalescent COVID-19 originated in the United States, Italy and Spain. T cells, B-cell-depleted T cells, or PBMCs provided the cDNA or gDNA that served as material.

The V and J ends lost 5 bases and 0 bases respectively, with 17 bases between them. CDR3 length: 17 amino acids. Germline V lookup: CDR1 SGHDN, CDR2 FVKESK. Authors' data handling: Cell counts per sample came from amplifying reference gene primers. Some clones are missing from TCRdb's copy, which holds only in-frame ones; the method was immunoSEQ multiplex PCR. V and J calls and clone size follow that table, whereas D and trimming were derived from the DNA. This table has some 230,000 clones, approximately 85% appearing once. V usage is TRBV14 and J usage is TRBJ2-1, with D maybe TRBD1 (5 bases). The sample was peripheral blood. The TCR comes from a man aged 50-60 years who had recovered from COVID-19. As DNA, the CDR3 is TGTGCCAGCAGCACCCACTGGGGCCGAAGCTCCTACAATGAGCAGTTCTTC. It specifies CASSTHWGRSSYNEQFF.